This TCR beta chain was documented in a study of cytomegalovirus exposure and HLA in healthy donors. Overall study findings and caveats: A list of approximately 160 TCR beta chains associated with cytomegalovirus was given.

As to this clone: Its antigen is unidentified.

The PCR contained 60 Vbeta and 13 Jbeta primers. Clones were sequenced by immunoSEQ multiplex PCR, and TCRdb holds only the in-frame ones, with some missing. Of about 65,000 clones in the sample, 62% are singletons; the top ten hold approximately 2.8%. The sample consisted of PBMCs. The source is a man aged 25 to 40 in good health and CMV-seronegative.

The CDR3 loop is CASSENFLSGANVLTF. The CDR3 bases are TGCGCCAGCAGTGAAAACTTCCTCTCTGGGGCCAACGTCCTGACTTTC. The rearrangement joins TRBV10-2 to TRBJ2-6; no clear D gene. This CDR3 is built from 16 residues. V lost 3 bases to trimming and J lost 0 bases, with 9 bases between them. Per germline, CDR1 WSHSY and CDR2 SAAADI.